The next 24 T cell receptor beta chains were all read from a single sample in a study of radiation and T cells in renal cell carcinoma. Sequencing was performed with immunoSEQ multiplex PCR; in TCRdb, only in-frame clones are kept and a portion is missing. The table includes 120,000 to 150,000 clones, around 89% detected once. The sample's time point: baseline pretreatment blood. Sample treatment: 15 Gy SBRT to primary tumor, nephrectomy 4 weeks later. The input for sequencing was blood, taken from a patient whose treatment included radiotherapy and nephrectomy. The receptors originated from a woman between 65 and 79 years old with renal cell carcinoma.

In DNA, the CDR3 is TGTGCCAGCAGTGACAAAACCCCCTATGGCTACACCTTC. This sequence encodes CASSDKTPYGYTF. V is TRBV6-1 and J is TRBJ1-2; D is unclear. Per the germline V gene, CDR1 is MNHNS and CDR2 is SASEGT. This CDR3 contains 13 residues. V gave up 3 bases and J gave up 4 bases, with 9 bases separating them.

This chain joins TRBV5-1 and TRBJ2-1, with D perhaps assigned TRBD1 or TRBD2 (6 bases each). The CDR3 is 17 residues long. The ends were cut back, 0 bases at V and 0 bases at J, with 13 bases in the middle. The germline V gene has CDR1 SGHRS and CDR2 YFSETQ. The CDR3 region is CASSLARGAGSYNEQFF. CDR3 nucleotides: TGCGCCAGCAGCTTGGCGAGGGGGGCGGGCTCCTACAATGAGCAGTTCTTC.

CDR3 DNA: TGTGCCAGCACGCCGGGCGGGGGCAACACCGGGGAGCTGTTTTTT. Translating it yields CASTPGGGNTGELFF. The chain has TRBV7-9 and TRBJ2-2, with D possibly matching TRBD2 (7 bases). Trimming removed 7 bases at V and 2 bases at J, with 14 bases between. The CDR3 consists of 15 residues. CDR1 SEHNR and CDR2 FQNEAQ come from the germline V gene (reference sequence).

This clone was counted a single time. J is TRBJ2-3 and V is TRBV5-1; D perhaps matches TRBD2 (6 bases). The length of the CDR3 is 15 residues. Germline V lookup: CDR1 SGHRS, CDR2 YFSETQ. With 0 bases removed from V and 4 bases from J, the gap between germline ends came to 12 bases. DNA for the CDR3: TGCGCCAGCAGCTTGGAGGCGGGGTATGCAGATACGCAGTATTTT. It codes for CASSLEAGYADTQYF.

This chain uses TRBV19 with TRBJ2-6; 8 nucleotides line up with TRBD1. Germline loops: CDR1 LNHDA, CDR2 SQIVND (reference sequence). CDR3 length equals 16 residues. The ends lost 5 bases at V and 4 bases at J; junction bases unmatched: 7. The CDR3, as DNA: TGTGCCAGTAGTCCTCAGGGGGCGCCCGGGGCCAACGTCCTGACTTTC. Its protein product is CASSPQGAPGANVLTF.

The chain's CDR3 is CASSFGDYGYTF. DNA of the CDR3: TGTGCCAGCAGCTTCGGGGACTATGGCTACACCTTC. This chain joins TRBV11-2 and TRBJ1-2; no clear D. This CDR3 is 12 amino acids long. Trimming stripped 3 bases from V and 3 bases from J, with 5 bases between. In germline, CDR1 is SGHAT, CDR2 FQNNGV.

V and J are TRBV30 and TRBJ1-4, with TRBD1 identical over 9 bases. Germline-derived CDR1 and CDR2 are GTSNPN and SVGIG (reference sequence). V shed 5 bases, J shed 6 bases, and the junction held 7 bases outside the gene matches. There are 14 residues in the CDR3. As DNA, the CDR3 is TGTGCCTGGGGGGGGACAGGGTCGCATGAAAAACTGTTTTTT. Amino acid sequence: CAWGGTGSHEKLFF.

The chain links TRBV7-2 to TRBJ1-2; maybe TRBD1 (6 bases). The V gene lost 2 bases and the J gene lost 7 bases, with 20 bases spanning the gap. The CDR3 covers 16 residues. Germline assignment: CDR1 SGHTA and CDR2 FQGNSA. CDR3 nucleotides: TGTGCCAGCAGCTTATGGGCAGGGGATGGGACGAGTGGCTACACCTTC. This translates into CASSLWAGDGTSGYTF. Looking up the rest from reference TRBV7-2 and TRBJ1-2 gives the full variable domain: GAGVSQSPSNKVTEKGKDVELRCDPISGHTALYWYRQSLGQGLEFLIYFQGNSAPDKSGLPSDRFSAERTGGSVSTLTIQRTQQEDSAVYLCASSLWAGDGTSGYTFGSGTRLTVV.

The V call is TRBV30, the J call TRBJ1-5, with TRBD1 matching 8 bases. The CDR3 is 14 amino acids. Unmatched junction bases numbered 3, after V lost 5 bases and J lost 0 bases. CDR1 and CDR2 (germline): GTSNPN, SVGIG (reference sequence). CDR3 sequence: CAWGTGGSNQPQHF. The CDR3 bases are TGTGCCTGGGGGACAGGAGGTAGCAATCAGCCCCAGCATTTT.

Here the CDR3 DNA reads TGTGCCAGTAGGCCCGACAGGGGTAGTCAGCCCCAGCATTTT. Its translation is CASRPDRGSQPQHF. The chain joins TRBV19 to TRBJ1-5; 8 bases match TRBD1. The V gene's germline CDR1 is LNHDA and CDR2 SQIVND (reference sequence). Trimming removed 6 bases from V and 6 bases from J; junction bases left unmatched: 7. This CDR3 spans 14 amino acids.

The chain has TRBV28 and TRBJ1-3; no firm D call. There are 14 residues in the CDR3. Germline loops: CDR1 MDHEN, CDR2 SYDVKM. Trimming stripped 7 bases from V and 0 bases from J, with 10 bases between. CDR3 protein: CASTFGGSGNTIYF. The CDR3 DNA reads TGTGCCAGCACCTTCGGCGGCTCTGGAAACACCATATATTTT.

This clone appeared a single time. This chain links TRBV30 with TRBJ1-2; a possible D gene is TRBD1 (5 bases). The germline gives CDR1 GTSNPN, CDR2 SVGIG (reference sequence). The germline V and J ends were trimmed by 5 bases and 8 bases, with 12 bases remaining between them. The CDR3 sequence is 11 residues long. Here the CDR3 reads CAWGQGGGYTF. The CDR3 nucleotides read TGTGCCTGGGGACAAGGTGGGGGCTACACCTTC.

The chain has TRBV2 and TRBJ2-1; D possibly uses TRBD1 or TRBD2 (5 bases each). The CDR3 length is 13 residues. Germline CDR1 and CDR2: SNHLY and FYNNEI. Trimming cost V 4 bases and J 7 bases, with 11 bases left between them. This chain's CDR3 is CASSAGRDNEQFF. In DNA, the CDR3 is TGTGCCAGCAGTGCGGGGCGAGATAATGAGCAGTTCTTC.

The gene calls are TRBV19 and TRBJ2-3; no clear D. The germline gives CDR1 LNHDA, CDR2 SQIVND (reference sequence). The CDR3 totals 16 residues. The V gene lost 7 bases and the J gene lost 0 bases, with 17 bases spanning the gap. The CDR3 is CASKGNMVTSTDTQYF. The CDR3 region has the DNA TGTGCCAGTAAGGGTAATATGGTGACTAGCACAGATACGCAGTATTTT.

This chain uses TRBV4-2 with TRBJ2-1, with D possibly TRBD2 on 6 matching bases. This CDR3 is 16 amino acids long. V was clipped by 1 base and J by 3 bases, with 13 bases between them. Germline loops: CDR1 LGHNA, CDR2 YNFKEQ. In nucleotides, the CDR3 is TGTGCCAGCAGCCAAGTGGTGGCGGGGTTCTACAATGAGCAGTTCTTC. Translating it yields CASSQVVAGFYNEQFF.

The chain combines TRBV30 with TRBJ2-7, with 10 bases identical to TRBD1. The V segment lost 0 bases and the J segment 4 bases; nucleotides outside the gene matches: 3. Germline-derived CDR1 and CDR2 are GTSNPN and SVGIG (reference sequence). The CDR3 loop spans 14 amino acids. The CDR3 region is CAWSVDRGLYEQYF. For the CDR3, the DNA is TGTGCCTGGAGTGTCGACAGGGGGCTTTACGAGCAGTACTTC.

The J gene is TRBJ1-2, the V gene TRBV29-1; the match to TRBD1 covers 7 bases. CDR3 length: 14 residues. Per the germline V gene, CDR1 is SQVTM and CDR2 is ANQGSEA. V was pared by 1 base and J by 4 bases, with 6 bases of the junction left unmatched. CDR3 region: CSVEVWPGGYGYTF. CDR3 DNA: TGCAGCGTTGAAGTCTGGCCAGGGGGCTATGGCTACACCTTC.

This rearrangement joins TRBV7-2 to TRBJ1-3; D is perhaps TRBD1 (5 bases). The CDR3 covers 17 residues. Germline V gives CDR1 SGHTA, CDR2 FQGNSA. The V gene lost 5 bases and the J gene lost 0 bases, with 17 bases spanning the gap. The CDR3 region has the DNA TGTGCCAGCAGCCTAACCGGGGGGTCAAACTCTGGAAACACCATATATTTT. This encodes CASSLTGGSNSGNTIYF.

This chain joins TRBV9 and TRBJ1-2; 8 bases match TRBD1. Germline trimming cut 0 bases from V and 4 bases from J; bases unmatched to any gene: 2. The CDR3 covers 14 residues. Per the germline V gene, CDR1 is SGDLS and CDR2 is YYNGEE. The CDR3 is CASSVGTGTYGYTF. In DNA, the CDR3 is TGTGCCAGCAGCGTAGGGACAGGGACCTATGGCTACACCTTC.

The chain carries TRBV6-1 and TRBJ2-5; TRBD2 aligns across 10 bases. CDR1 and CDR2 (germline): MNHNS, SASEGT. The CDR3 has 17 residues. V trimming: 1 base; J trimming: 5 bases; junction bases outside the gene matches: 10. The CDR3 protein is CASSEGKSGGAQETQYF. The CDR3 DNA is TGTGCCAGCAGTGAAGGGAAAAGCGGGGGGGCACAGGAGACCCAGTACTTC.

The DNA of the CDR3 is TGTGCCAGCAGTGAATGGGGTTGGGAGACCCAGTACTTC. Amino acids: CASSEWGWETQYF. V and J are TRBV25-1 and TRBJ2-5; D gene ambiguous. The CDR3 has 13 amino acids. Trimming took 1 base from V and 5 from J, leaving 8 bases between them. The germline gives CDR1 MGHDK, CDR2 SYGVNS.

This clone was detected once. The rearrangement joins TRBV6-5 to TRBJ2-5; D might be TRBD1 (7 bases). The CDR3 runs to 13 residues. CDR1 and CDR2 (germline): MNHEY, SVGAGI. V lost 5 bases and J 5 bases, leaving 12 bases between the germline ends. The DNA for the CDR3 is TGTGCCAGCAGTAGATCAGGGGGGGAGACCCAGTACTTC. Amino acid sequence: CASSRSGGETQYF.

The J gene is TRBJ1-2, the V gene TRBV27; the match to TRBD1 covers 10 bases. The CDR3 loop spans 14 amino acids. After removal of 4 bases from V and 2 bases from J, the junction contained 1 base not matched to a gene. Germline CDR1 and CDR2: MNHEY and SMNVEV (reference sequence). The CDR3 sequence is CASSWTGGNYGYTF. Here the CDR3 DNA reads TGTGCCAGCAGTTGGACAGGGGGAAACTATGGCTACACCTTC.

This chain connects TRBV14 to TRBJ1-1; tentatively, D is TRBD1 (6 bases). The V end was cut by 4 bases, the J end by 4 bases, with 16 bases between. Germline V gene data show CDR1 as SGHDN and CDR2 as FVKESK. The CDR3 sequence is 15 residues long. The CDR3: CASSLIQGGGTEAFF. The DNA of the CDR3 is TGTGCCAGCAGCCTGATTCAGGGAGGGGGCACTGAAGCTTTCTTT.